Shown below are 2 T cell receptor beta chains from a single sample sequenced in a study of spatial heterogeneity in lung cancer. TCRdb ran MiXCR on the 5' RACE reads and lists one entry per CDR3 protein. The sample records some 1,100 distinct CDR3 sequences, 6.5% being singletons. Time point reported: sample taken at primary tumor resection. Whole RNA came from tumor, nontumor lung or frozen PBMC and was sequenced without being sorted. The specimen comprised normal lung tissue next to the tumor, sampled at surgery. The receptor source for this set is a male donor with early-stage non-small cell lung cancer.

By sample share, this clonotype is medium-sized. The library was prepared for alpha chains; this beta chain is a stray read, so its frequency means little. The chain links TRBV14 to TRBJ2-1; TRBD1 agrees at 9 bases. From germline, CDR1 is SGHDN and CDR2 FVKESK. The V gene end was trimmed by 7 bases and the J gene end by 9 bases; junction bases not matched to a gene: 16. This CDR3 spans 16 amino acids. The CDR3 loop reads CASIHRTGVGKSEQFF. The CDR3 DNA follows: TGTGCCAGCATCCACCGGACAGGGGTAGGAAAGAGTGAGCAGTTCTTC.

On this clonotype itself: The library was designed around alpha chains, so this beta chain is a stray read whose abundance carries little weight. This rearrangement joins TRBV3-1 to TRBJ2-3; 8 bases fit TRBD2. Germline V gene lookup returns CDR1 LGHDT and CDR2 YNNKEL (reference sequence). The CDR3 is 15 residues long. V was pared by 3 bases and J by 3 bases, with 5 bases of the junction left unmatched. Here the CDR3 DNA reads TGTGCCAGCAGCCATGGAGCGGGAGTAACAGATACGCAGTATTTT. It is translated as CASSHGAGVTDTQYF.